Below, one TCR beta chain is given with its context. What it binds is unknown. The PCR used 60 Vbeta and 13 Jbeta primers. Assay used: immunoSEQ multiplex PCR; TCRdb lists only in-frame clones, some missing. This sample lists more than 100,000 clones; its ten largest clones have less than 2%. Trimming took 0 bases from V and 7 from J, leaving 12 bases between them. The length of the CDR3 is 14 residues. Germline values: CDR1 MNHEY, CDR2 SMNVEV (reference sequence). The data derive from a study of cytomegalovirus exposure and HLA in healthy donors. The wider study: T cells numbering around 190 million yielded more than 95 million unique TCR beta sequences in an earlier analysis. Study findings and constraints: The sole available immune exposure information was CMV serostatus. Accurate predictions that matched the HLA-A and HLA-B alleles of most subjects were reportedly made from TCR beta sequences.

The material sequenced was PBMCs. The chain recombines TRBV27 with TRBJ1-2, with unresolved D. The source is a woman aged 40 to 50 in good health and CMV-seronegative. Here the CDR3 reads CASSLSRGTGGYTF. Here the CDR3 DNA reads TGTGCCAGCAGTTTATCGAGAGGAACTGGTGGCTACACCTTC.